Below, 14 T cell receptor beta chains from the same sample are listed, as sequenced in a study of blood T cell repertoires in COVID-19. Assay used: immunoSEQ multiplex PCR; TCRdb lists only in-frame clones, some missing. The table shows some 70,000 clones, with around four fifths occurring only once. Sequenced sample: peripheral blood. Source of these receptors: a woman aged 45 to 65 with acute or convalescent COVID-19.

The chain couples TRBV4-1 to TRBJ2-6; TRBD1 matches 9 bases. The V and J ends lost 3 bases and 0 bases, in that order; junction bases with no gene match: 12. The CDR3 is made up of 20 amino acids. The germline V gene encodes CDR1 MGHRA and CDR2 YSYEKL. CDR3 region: CASSHGGTGRPSSGANVLTF. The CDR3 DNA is TGCGCCAGCAGCCATGGAGGGACAGGGCGGCCCTCCTCTGGGGCCAACGTCCTGACTTTC.

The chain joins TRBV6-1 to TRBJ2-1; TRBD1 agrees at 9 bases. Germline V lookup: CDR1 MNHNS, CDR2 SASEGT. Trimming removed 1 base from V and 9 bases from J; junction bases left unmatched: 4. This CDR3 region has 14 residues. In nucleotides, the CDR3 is TGTGCCAGCAGTGAAGTACAGGGGGCAGGTGAGCAGTTCTTC. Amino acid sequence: CASSEVQGAGEQFF.

CDR3 in amino acids: CASNFRTGLNQPQHF. The CDR3 coding sequence is TGTGCCAGTAATTTTCGGACAGGGCTTAATCAGCCCCAGCATTTT. This rearrangement joins TRBV19 to TRBJ1-5; 8 bases are shared with TRBD1. This CDR3 is 15 amino acids long. With V trimmed by 7 bases and J by 4 bases, 9 bases remained unmatched. Per germline, CDR1 LNHDA and CDR2 SQIVND (reference sequence).

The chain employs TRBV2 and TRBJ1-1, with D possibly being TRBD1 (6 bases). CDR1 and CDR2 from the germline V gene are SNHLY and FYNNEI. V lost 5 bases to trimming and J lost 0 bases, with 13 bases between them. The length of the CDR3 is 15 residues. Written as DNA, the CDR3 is TGTGCCAGCAGTCTTAGACAGGTTATGAACACTGAAGCTTTCTTT. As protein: CASSLRQVMNTEAFF.

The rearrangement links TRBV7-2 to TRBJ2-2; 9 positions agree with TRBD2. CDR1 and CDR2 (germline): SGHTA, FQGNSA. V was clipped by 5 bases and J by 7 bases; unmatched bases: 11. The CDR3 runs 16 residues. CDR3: CASSASGGLTGGELFF. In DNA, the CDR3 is TGTGCCAGCAGCGCGAGCGGGGGGCTCACCGGCGGGGAGCTGTTTTTT.

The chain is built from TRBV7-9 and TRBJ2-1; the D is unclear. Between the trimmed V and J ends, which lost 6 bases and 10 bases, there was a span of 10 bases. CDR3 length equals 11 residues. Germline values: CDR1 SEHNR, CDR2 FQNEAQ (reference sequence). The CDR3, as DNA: TGTGCCAGCAGTCCGCAGGTAGAGCAGTTCTTC. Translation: CASSPQVEQFF.

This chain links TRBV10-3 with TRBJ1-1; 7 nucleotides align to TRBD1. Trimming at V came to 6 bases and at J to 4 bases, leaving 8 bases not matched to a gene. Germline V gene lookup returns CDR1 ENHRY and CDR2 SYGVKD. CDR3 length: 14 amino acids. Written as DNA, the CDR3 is TGTGCCATCAGCTCACAGGGGACCCGCACTGAAGCTTTCTTT. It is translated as CAISSQGTRTEAFF.

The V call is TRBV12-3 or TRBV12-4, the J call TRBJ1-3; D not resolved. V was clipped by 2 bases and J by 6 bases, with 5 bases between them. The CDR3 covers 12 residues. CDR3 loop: CASSLYKNTIYF. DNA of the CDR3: TGTGCCAGCAGTTTATATAAAAACACCATATATTTT.

CDR3: CASSEIAGRGEETQYF. The CDR3 DNA reads as TGTGCCAGCAGCGAAATAGCGGGGCGAGGGGAAGAGACCCAGTACTTC. The rearrangement links TRBV3-1 (or the pseudogene TRBV3-2) to TRBJ2-5; TRBD2 agrees at 8 bases. The junction had 11 bases not matched to a gene; V was cut back by 5 bases and J by 3 bases. This CDR3 spans 16 amino acids. Per germline, CDR1 LGHDT and CDR2 YNNKEL (reference sequence).

In nucleotides, the CDR3 is TGCGCCAGCAGCCCCGGGTGGAACACTGAAGCTTTCTTT. Protein product: CASSPGWNTEAFF. The V gene is TRBV5-1, the J gene TRBJ1-1, with no clear D. Trimming removed 4 bases from V and 1 base from J, with 8 bases in between. CDR1 and CDR2 (germline): SGHRS, YFSETQ. This CDR3 is built from 13 residues.

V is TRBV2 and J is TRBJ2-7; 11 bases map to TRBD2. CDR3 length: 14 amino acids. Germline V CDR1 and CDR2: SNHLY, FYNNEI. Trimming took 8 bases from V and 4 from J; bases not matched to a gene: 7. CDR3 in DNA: TGTGCCAGCCTATCGGCTAGCGGGGGGTACGAGCAGTACTTC. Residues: CASLSASGGYEQYF.

The CDR3 bases are TGTGCCAGCAGTCGGACAGGGGCTGGAAACACCATATATTTT. It codes for CASSRTGAGNTIYF. The chain uses TRBV6-5 and TRBJ1-3; 9 nucleotides align to TRBD1. Germline CDR1 is MNHEY and CDR2 is SVGAGI. This CDR3 is built from 14 residues. Trimming cost V 5 bases and J 2 bases; bases outside gene matches: 1.

CDR3 nucleotide sequence: TGTGCCAGCAGCTTGGAGGGAGTGGTGAATGAGCAGTTCTTC. Translating gives CASSLEGVVNEQFF. The rearrangement links TRBV7-9 to TRBJ2-1, with D possibly TRBD2 on 6 matching bases. V lost 3 bases to trimming and J lost 7 bases, with 13 bases between them. CDR3 length: 14 amino acids. Germline lookup yields CDR1 SEHNR and CDR2 FQNEAQ (reference sequence). The full variable domain, completed using reference TRBV7-9 and TRBJ2-1, is DTGVSQNPRHKITKRGQNVTFRCDPISEHNRLYWYRQTLGQGPEFLTYFQNEAQLEKSRLLSDRFSAERPKGSFSTLEIQRTEQGDSAMYLCASSLEGVVNEQFFGPGTRLTVL.

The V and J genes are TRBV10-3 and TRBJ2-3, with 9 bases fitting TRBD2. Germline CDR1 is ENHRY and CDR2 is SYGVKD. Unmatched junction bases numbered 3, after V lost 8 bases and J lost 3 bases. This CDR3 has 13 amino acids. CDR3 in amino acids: CAIGREGTDTQYF. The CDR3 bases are TGTGCCATCGGGCGGGAGGGGACAGATACGCAGTATTTT.